Sequencing of this T cell receptor beta chain was carried out in a study of cytomegalovirus exposure and HLA in healthy donors. Primers: 60 Vbeta forward and 13 Jbeta reverse. The method was immunoSEQ multiplex PCR; TCRdb's version includes in-frame clones alone and lacks a portion of them. Of about 130,000 clones listed, 75% to 85% were seen once; the top ten hold roughly 3%. Details on this clone: Its antigen is unidentified.

V was cut by 2 bases and J by 2 bases, with 18 bases left in between. Germline values: CDR1 SGHAT, CDR2 FQNNGV. The CDR3 loop spans 17 amino acids. Study-wide points: The study designated about 180 TCR beta chains cytomegalovirus-associated. Compared with the roughly 700-donor mean, an Asian-associated ancestry cluster reportedly had fewer N-insertions, according to a later analysis.

The sample comprised PBMCs. This clonotype was sampled from a woman aged 18 to 35 in good health and CMV-seropositive. The chain uses TRBV11-2 and TRBJ1-2; D remains ambiguous. The CDR3 region is CASSLLEGSWANYGYTF. In DNA, the CDR3 is TGTGCCAGCAGCTTATTGGAGGGTTCGTGGGCAAACTATGGCTACACCTTC.